This T cell receptor (beta chain) derives from a study of CD8+ T cells in alopecia areata. Study in general: Severity scoring for treated patients was based on the percentage of affected scalp area. Findings and caveats of the study: Clonality in the scalp and expanded CD8+ clones ranked among the top 100 were significantly decreased by tofacitinib. Mice showed clearer TCR sharing than patients did, a gap that was possibly HLA-related. Lesional scalp, notably in alopecia totalis/universalis, had clonality above that of normal scalp.

CDR1 and CDR2 from the germline V gene are SGHDT and YYEEEE. V was pared by 4 bases and J by 5 bases, with 13 bases between. This CDR3 spans 14 amino acids. Remarks on this clone: Its matching antigen is unknown.

Extracted RNA was reverse transcribed, and the resulting cDNA served as sequencing template. Measured with immunoSEQ multiplex PCR; TCRdb has only the in-frame clones, and not every one. The sample records 150,000 to 250,000 clones, 58% being singletons. Treatment here: oral pan-JAK inhibitor, 5-10 mg twice daily. This specimen was CD4+ T cells sorted from blood, taken at week 24, from a patient treated with tofacitinib. This clonotype originated in a human donor with alopecia areata. V usage is TRBV5-6 and J usage is TRBJ2-4; no definite D call. The DNA of the CDR3 is TGTGCCAGCAGCCTCCGGAGCACCGAAAACATTCAGTACTTC. As protein: CASSLRSTENIQYF.